The 18 T cell receptor beta chains reported below all come from one sample, sequenced in a study of blood T cells in healthy people across ages. A second PCR of 7 to 11 cycles used a sample-barcoded 5' primer and a J-beta primer mix. MiXCR, run by TCRdb on the 5' RACE reads, gives a single entry per CDR3 protein. In the table there are about 1.7 million distinct CDR3 sequences, roughly 27% of which are singletons. The source material was blood. Receptor source: a woman between 25 and 40 years old in good health.

This clonotype was observed at least ten times. The chain employs TRBV6-5 and TRBJ2-3; TRBD2 might be the D (5 bases). Per the germline V gene, CDR1 is MNHEY and CDR2 is SVGAGI. Trimming pared 7 bases from V and 3 bases from J, leaving 5 bases between. This CDR3 is 11 amino acids long. The CDR3 nucleotides read TGTGCCAGCAAGCGGACAGATACGCAGTATTTT. This codes for CASKRTDTQYF.

The chain is built from TRBV4-3 and TRBJ1-1; D unclear. The length of the CDR3 is 13 residues. V dropped 0 bases and J dropped 4 bases, with 6 bases sitting between them. Germline V gene data show CDR1 as LGHNA and CDR2 as YSLEER. The CDR3 bases are TGCGCCAGCAGCCAAGACAGGAGCACTGAAGCTTTCTTT. Its protein product is CASSQDRSTEAFF.

The rearrangement uses TRBV13 and TRBJ2-1; 11 bases fit TRBD2. CDR3 length: 14 residues. CDR1 and CDR2 (germline): PRHDT, FYEKMQ (reference sequence). The junction had 3 bases not matched to a gene; V was cut back by 2 bases and J by 9 bases. CDR3 DNA sequence: TGTGCCAGCAGCTTAAGACTAGCGGGGATTGAGCAGTTCTTC. Translating gives CASSLRLAGIEQFF.

This clonotype was seen more than once but under ten times. The V gene is TRBV7-9, the J gene TRBJ2-2; no definite D call. CDR3 size: 12 residues. In germline, CDR1 is SEHNR, CDR2 FQNEAQ (reference sequence). V lost 5 bases and J 6 bases, leaving 7 bases between the germline ends. The CDR3 is CASSDISGELFF. The CDR3 DNA follows: TGTGCCAGCAGCGACATCTCCGGGGAGCTGTTTTTT.

The chain joins TRBV5-1 to TRBJ1-2; weak D call: TRBD1 (5 bases). The V end lost 7 bases, the J end lost 1 base, and 17 bases lay between the germline ends. The length of the CDR3 is 15 residues. Germline values: CDR1 SGHRS, CDR2 YFSETQ. Here the CDR3 DNA reads TGCGCCAGCGGCTCCCTGGGGGATCTTAACTATGGCTACACCTTC. It yields the protein CASGSLGDLNYGYTF. Complete variable domain (other parts from reference TRBV5-1 and TRBJ1-2): KAGVTQTPRYLIKTRGQQVTLSCSPISGHRSVSWYQQTPGQGLQFLFEYFSETQRNKGNFPGRFSGRQFSNSRSEMNVSTLELGDSALYLCASGSLGDLNYGYTFGSGTRLTVV.

Notes on this clonotype: It may be a read error: a sequence one base away is much more abundant. This chain uses TRBV5-6 with TRBJ2-1; D gene uncertain. CDR1 is SGHDT, CDR2 YYEEEE, per germline. The CDR3 is made up of 15 amino acids. The V gene lost 1 base and the J gene lost 0 bases, with 8 bases spanning the gap. Written as DNA, the CDR3 is TGTGCCAGCAGCTTGATTAAGGGCTCCTACAATGAGCAGTTCTTC. As protein: CASSLIKGSYNEQFF.

This clonotype was seen at least ten times. V usage is TRBV29-1 and J usage is TRBJ2-3; TRBD2 matches at 7 bases. Germline values: CDR1 SQVTM, CDR2 ANQGSEA. Trimming removed 1 base from V and 8 bases from J; junction bases left unmatched: 3. The CDR3 runs to 12 residues. DNA for the CDR3: TGCAGCGTTGAAGGGGAGGGCGCTACGCAGTATTTT. This gives the protein CSVEGEGATQYF.

This clonotype occurred once. Since a much larger clone is just one base distant, this may be a read error. This chain connects TRBV24-1 to TRBJ2-1; 8 nucleotides agree with TRBD1. The CDR3 has 16 residues. Germline CDR1 KGHDR, CDR2 SFDVKD. The CDR3 sequence: CATSDRDRSSYNERFF. The CDR3 DNA reads TGTGCCACCAGTGATCGGGACAGGAGCTCCTACAATGAGCGGTTCTTC.

V usage is TRBV4-1 and J usage is TRBJ2-7; TRBD1 might be the D (6 bases). Looked up from germline, CDR1 is MGHRA and CDR2 is YSYEKL. The ends were cut back, 1 base at V and 0 bases at J, with 10 bases in the middle. The CDR3 has 15 residues. CDR3 nucleotides: TGCGCCAGCAGCCAAGGCCAGGGGATCTCCTACGAGCAGTACTTC. Its protein product is CASSQGQGISYEQYF.

The chain carries TRBV28 and TRBJ1-4; D is perhaps TRBD1 (5 bases). Germline values: CDR1 MDHEN, CDR2 SYDVKM. V was cut by 1 base and J by 3 bases, with 15 bases left in between. The CDR3 contains 17 residues. The CDR3 sequence: CASSLYPGFAANEKLFF. The CDR3 region has the DNA TGTGCCAGCAGTTTATACCCAGGGTTTGCAGCTAATGAAAAACTGTTTTTT.

Ten or more counts support this clonotype. This chain's CDR3 is CASSRGAGGTQYF. As DNA, the CDR3 is TGTGCCAGCAGTCGCGGAGCGGGGGGGACCCAGTACTTC. The J gene is TRBJ2-5, the V gene TRBV6-5, with TRBD2 matching 9 bases. Germline V lookup: CDR1 MNHEY, CDR2 SVGAGI. V lost 5 bases to trimming and J lost 7 bases; unmatched junction nucleotides: 5. The CDR3 covers 13 residues.

V and J are TRBV20-1 and TRBJ2-1, with D possibly TRBD2 on 5 matching bases. Germline assignment: CDR1 DFQATT and CDR2 SNEGSKA (reference sequence). With 0 bases removed from V and 7 bases from J, the gap between germline ends came to 13 bases. The CDR3 totals 14 residues. The CDR3 nucleotides read TGCAGTGCTAGAGATCAGCCTAGCCTGAATGAGCAGTTCTTC. The encoded protein is CSARDQPSLNEQFF.

This clonotype was observed at least ten times. The chain employs TRBV3-1 and TRBJ2-5; 9 bases align to TRBD2. Germline V lookup: CDR1 LGHDT, CDR2 YNNKEL (reference sequence). This CDR3 is built from 16 residues. With 4 bases clipped from V and 4 bases from J, the junction kept 10 bases outside the gene matches. The CDR3 sequence is CASSPRGGGAGETQYF. The CDR3 DNA reads as TGTGCCAGCAGCCCTCGAGGCGGGGGGGCAGGAGAGACCCAGTACTTC.

This clonotype has only a few counts. The CDR3 region is CASSPGPPQATYEQYF. The DNA of the CDR3 is TGTGCCAGCTCACCCGGTCCCCCACAGGCGACCTACGAGCAGTACTTC. This sequence joins TRBV18 and TRBJ2-7, with D maybe TRBD1 (5 bases). Germline V lookup: CDR1 KGHSH, CDR2 LQKENI. V shed 3 bases and J shed 2 bases, with 17 bases lying between them. The CDR3 is 16 residues long.

This clonotype has more than one count but fewer than ten. The chain couples TRBV7-8 to TRBJ2-6; 10 positions match TRBD1. This CDR3 has 19 residues. The V gene's germline CDR1 is SGHVS and CDR2 FQNEAQ. Losses at the gene ends were 4 bases for V and 0 bases for J; bases not matched to a gene: 9. The CDR3 sequence: CASSSDRDRGVSGANVLTF. The CDR3, as DNA: TGTGCCAGCAGCTCCGATCGGGACAGGGGAGTCTCTGGGGCCAACGTCCTGACTTTC. The whole variable domain, filled in from reference TRBV7-8 and TRBJ2-6, reads GAGVSQSPRYKVAKRGQDVALRCDPISGHVSLFWYQQALGQGPEFLTYFQNEAQLDKSGLPSDRFFAERPEGSVSTLKIQRTQQEDSAVYLCASSSDRDRGVSGANVLTFGAGSRLTVL.

This clonotype was detected many times. The rearrangement links TRBV7-9 to TRBJ1-1, with TRBD1 matching over 8 bases. This CDR3 contains 14 residues. Germline trimming cut 3 bases from V and 7 bases from J; bases unmatched to any gene: 7. Germline V CDR1 and CDR2: SEHNR, FQNEAQ (reference sequence). CDR3 loop: CASSFGQGAYEAFF. CDR3 DNA sequence: TGTGCCAGCAGCTTCGGACAGGGTGCCTATGAAGCTTTCTTT.

The V gene is TRBV7-2, the J gene TRBJ2-1; 8 bases align to TRBD2. This CDR3 is 18 amino acids long. CDR1 and CDR2 (germline): SGHTA, FQGNSA. Trimming removed 5 bases from V and 2 bases from J; junction bases left unmatched: 14. In nucleotides, the CDR3 is TGTGCCAGCAGCCTCCGGGGGGGTGGGGTGGGCCCCTACAATGAGCAGTTCTTC. Encoded protein: CASSLRGGGVGPYNEQFF.

Turning to this clonotype: A read error may produce the germline difference seen at one junction end. The chain joins TRBV27 to TRBJ2-4; TRBD1 agrees at 12 bases. CDR3 length: 15 residues. Per germline, CDR1 MNHEY and CDR2 SMNVEV (reference sequence). The CDR3 region has the DNA TGTGCCAGCAGTTTAGGGACAGGGGGCATTTACGAGCAGGACTTC. Protein product: CASSLGTGGIYEQDF.